This TCR beta chain was retrieved from a study of T cell responses to AZD1222 COVID-19 vaccine. Germline loops: CDR1 LNHDA, CDR2 SQIVND (reference sequence). CDR3 length: 13 residues. The junction had 4 bases not matched to a gene; V was cut back by 5 bases and J by 5 bases. Measured with immunoSEQ multiplex PCR; TCRdb has only the in-frame clones, and not every one. Seen here are 150,000 to 200,000 clones, 90% to 95% observed once, and the top ten hold 0.9%. The sequence came from an adult in good health. The V gene is TRBV19, the J gene TRBJ1-2; 8 bases align to TRBD1. The input for sequencing was peripheral blood, taken on day 0 of AZD1222 vaccination. CDR3 DNA sequence: TGTGCCAGTAGTGGACAGGGATGGTATGGCTACACCTTC. This gives the protein CASSGQGWYGYTF.